Presented here are 14 T cell receptor beta chains from one specimen sequenced in a study of T cell changes during pregnancy in multiple sclerosis. TCRdb keeps only in-frame clones here, not all; method: immunoSEQ multiplex PCR. Among approximately 70,000 clones listed, roughly nine tenths were seen once. Sequenced here: peripheral blood, sampled in the third trimester of pregnancy. These receptor sequences come from a female donor in good health, enrolled as a control in a pregnancy study.

This sequence joins TRBV11-2 and TRBJ2-1, with D maybe TRBD2 (6 bases). Germline V gene lookup returns CDR1 SGHAT and CDR2 FQNNGV. V lost 4 bases and J 0 bases, leaving 13 bases between the germline ends. The CDR3 spans 16 residues. The CDR3 reads CASSSVSGSSYNEQFF. In nucleotides, the CDR3 is TGTGCCAGCAGCTCCGTTAGCGGAAGCTCCTACAATGAGCAGTTCTTC.

CDR3 bases: TGTGCCAGCTCACCATCGACAGTCTTCGACGAGCAGTACTTC. Translation gives CASSPSTVFDEQYF. The rearrangement uses TRBV18 and TRBJ2-7; weak D call: TRBD1 (5 bases). CDR3 size: 14 residues. Between the trimmed V and J ends, which lost 2 bases and 5 bases, there was a span of 13 bases. The germline CDR1 and CDR2 sequences are KGHSH and LQKENI.

The rearrangement joins TRBV7-9 to TRBJ2-7; weak D call: TRBD2 (6 bases). The V gene lost 3 bases and the J gene lost 7 bases, with 19 bases spanning the gap. The germline V gene has CDR1 SEHNR and CDR2 FQNEAQ (reference sequence). The CDR3 consists of 15 residues. CDR3 sequence (DNA): TGTGCCAGCAGCTTCGGCTGGGGGGTCTCTGGAGAGCAGTACTTC. Its translation: CASSFGWGVSGEQYF.

The chain employs TRBV7-9 and TRBJ2-5; 7 bases match TRBD2. The length of the CDR3 is 15 residues. The J segment lost 5 bases and the V segment lost 1 base, leaving 7 bases of the junction unmatched. Germline loops: CDR1 SEHNR, CDR2 FQNEAQ (reference sequence). CDR3 protein: CASSLVRLAGETQYF. CDR3 DNA: TGTGCCAGCAGCTTAGTTAGACTAGCTGGGGAGACCCAGTACTTC.

This clone was seen once. The rearrangement joins TRBV5-1 to TRBJ1-1; D might be TRBD1 (5 bases). Germline assignment: CDR1 SGHRS and CDR2 YFSETQ. The CDR3 extends over 14 amino acids. With 4 bases removed from V and 2 bases from J, the gap between germline ends came to 12 bases. In nucleotides, the CDR3 is TGCGCCAGCAGCATTTCCGGGGGAAACACTGAAGCTTTCTTT. It is translated as CASSISGGNTEAFF.

The V and J genes are TRBV19 and TRBJ1-2; 12 nucleotides match TRBD1. From germline, CDR1 is LNHDA and CDR2 SQIVND (reference sequence). The V segment lost 6 bases and the J segment 7 bases; nucleotides outside the gene matches: 12. The CDR3 contains 16 residues. DNA of the CDR3: TGTGCCAGTAGAGGGACAGGGGGCGATAGACTTCCTGGCTACACCTTC. This sequence encodes CASRGTGGDRLPGYTF.

This clone was found a few times. The chain carries TRBV2 and TRBJ1-6; D might be TRBD1 (5 bases). The CDR3 is 15 residues long. The germline gives CDR1 SNHLY, CDR2 FYNNEI. The germline V and J ends were trimmed by 4 bases and 7 bases, with 14 bases remaining between them. DNA of the CDR3: TGTGCCAGCAGTGGGTCCGCAGGGAGGAATTCACCCCTCCACTTT. Protein: CASSGSAGRNSPLHF.

This chain uses TRBV6-5 with TRBJ1-5; D not certain. Trimming removed 5 bases at V and 0 bases at J, with 8 bases between. CDR3 length: 14 amino acids. In germline, CDR1 is MNHEY, CDR2 SVGAGI. The CDR3: CASSEVVSNQPQHF. The CDR3, as DNA: TGTGCCAGCAGTGAAGTAGTTAGCAATCAGCCCCAGCATTTT.

The chain uses TRBV7-9 and TRBJ2-7; perhaps TRBD2 as D (6 bases). V was cut by 8 bases and J by 4 bases, with 18 bases left in between. Germline-derived CDR1 and CDR2 are SEHNR and FQNEAQ (reference sequence). The CDR3 sequence is 14 residues long. Here the CDR3 reads CASPLYRGTYEQYF. CDR3 sequence (DNA): TGTGCCAGCCCCCTATATCGGGGGACGTACGAGCAGTACTTC.

This chain links TRBV5-1 with TRBJ1-3; D not certain. This CDR3 spans 15 amino acids. Germline CDR1 SGHRS, CDR2 YFSETQ. The V and J ends lost 0 bases and 0 bases respectively, with 7 bases between them. The CDR3 loop reads CASSLASISGNTIYF. CDR3 nucleotides: TGCGCCAGCAGCTTGGCCAGTATCTCTGGAAACACCATATATTTT.

Note on this clone: The junction shows a germline mismatch at one end, possibly a read error. The chain recombines TRBV7-8 with TRBJ1-1; no clear D. CDR3 size: 11 residues. Looked up from germline, CDR1 is SGHVS and CDR2 is FQNEAQ. In DNA form, the CDR3 reads TGTGCCAGCAGCCCAGACACCGAAGCTTTCTTT. Its protein product is CASSPDTEAFF.

The chain couples TRBV5-5 to TRBJ2-5; 9 nucleotides line up with TRBD1. The germline gives CDR1 SGHKS, CDR2 YYEKEE (reference sequence). The ends lost 3 bases at V and 5 bases at J; junction bases unmatched: 5. The CDR3 covers 14 residues. CDR3 residues: CASSWTGDRETQYF. The CDR3 coding sequence is TGTGCCAGCAGCTGGACAGGGGACAGGGAGACCCAGTACTTC.

The chain recombines TRBV7-2 with TRBJ2-7; a possible D gene is TRBD1 (6 bases). Germline CDR1 SGHTA, CDR2 FQGNSA. The ends were cut back, 6 bases at V and 0 bases at J, with 15 bases in the middle. The CDR3 loop spans 15 amino acids. CDR3: CASRDTGTHSYEQYF. The DNA of the CDR3 is TGTGCCAGCAGGGATACCGGGACACACTCCTACGAGCAGTACTTC.

The chain combines TRBV7-9 with TRBJ2-3, with D perhaps TRBD2 (7 bases). The CDR3 contains 15 residues. Germline lookup yields CDR1 SEHNR and CDR2 FQNEAQ (reference sequence). The V end was cut by 1 base, the J end by 2 bases, with 10 bases between. CDR3 nucleotides: TGTGCCAGCAGCTTAGTGGCGGGGGCCACAGATACGCAGTATTTT. Protein product: CASSLVAGATDTQYF.